This T cell receptor (beta chain) came from a study of graft-versus-host responses after intestinal transplantation. Study-wide context: In this cohort, recipients had multivisceral, liver-intestinal, or isolated intestinal transplants. Every recipient underwent anti-thymocyte globulin induction, then tacrolimus and steroids for three to four years.

Some clones are missing from TCRdb's copy, which holds only in-frame ones; the method was immunoSEQ multiplex PCR. The sample lists approximately 60,000 clones, approximately 90% occurring once. Study-wide points: GvH clones were identified in recipient marrow, with some first appearing in ileum or blood. Within the allografts of patients who had graft-donor T cell macrochimerism, graft-versus-host to host-versus-graft clonal ratios were high.

Comments on this clone: Its matching antigen is unknown.

Trimming shortened V by 6 bases and J by 5 bases, and 16 bases separated the two germline ends. Looked up from germline, CDR1 is MDHEN and CDR2 is SYDVKM. The CDR3 is 15 residues long. This chain links TRBV28 with TRBJ2-2, with a weak D call TRBD2 (6 bases). The sequencing here drew on PBMCs, taken 26 days after transplant. The sequence was collected from a human patient who received an intestinal transplant, so some T cells may come from the graft donor. CDR3 nucleotides: TGTGCCAGCAGCCCATCGGGGGTGGGAACCGGGGAGCTGTTTTTT. Translated: CASSPSGVGTGELFF.